This T cell receptor (beta chain) was recovered during a study of siplizumab effects on memory and regulatory T cells. Generated by immunoSEQ multiplex PCR, the TCRdb table keeps only in-frame clones and is missing some. The profile shows tens of thousands of clones, about 89% of them singletons. Worth noting for this clone: Antigen unknown.

Findings and caveats of the study: Left unconfirmed was the suppressive function of proliferating Tregs from siplizumab cultures. Siplizumab produced a significant drop in alloreactive sequences attributable to unstimulated CD4+ memory cells. Controls showed an average of 26.9% Treg-derived mappable alloreactive CD4+ clones, while siplizumab showed around 70%. Naive T cells were seemingly more diverse than memory cells, and major contributions to the alloresponse seemed to be made by them.

CDR3 length: 14 residues. The V and J ends lost 1 base and 2 bases respectively, with 10 bases between them. Per germline, CDR1 SGHNT and CDR2 YYREEE (reference sequence). The chain couples TRBV5-4 to TRBJ2-7; D is uncertain. Sequencing was performed on CD8+ T cells sorted from blood. The source is a human donor in good health. The CDR3, as DNA: TGTGCCAGCAGCTTGTGGTCAGGTGCCTACGAGCAGTACTTC. Translation gives CASSLWSGAYEQYF.